The present entry profiles one TCR beta chain with its context. Other DNA variants within this sample encode the same CDR3. These data belong to a study of blood T cell repertoires in COVID-19. The data were produced by immunoSEQ multiplex PCR, yet TCRdb's version contains in-frame clones alone and is incomplete. In the table there are about 410,000 clones, around 89% of which are singletons. Seattle patients were enrolled during active infection and followed longitudinally. Germline trimming cut 3 bases from V and 2 bases from J; bases unmatched to any gene: 3. The germline V gene has CDR1 SGDLS and CDR2 YYNGEE. CDR3 size: 14 residues.

The genes are TRBV9 and TRBJ2-7, with 9 bases aligning to TRBD1. Material for sequencing was peripheral blood. The source is a woman aged 40 to 55 with COVID-19, enrolled during active disease. The CDR3 DNA follows: TGTGCCAGCAGCGCGGGGACAGGGACCTACGAGCAGTACTTC. Its translation is CASSAGTGTYEQYF.